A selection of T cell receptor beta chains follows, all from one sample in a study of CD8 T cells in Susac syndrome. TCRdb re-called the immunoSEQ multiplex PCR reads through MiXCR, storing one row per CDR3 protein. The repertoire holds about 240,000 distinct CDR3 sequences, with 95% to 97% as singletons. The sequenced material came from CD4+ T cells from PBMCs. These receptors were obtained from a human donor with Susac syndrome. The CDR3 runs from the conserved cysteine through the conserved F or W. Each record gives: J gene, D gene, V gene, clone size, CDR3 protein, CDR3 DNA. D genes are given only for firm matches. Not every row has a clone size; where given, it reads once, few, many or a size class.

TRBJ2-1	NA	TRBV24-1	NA	CATSDRDNEQFF	TGTGCCACCAGTGACCGCGACAATGAGCAGTTCTTC
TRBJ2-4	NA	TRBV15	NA	CATSRSEGNQYF	TGTGCCACCAGCAGATCCGAGGGGAATCAGTACTTC
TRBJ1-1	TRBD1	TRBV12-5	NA	CASGFWDRLTEAFF	TGTGCTAGTGGTTTTTGGGACAGACTCACTGAAGCTTTCTTT
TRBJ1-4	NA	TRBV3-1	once	CASSQAGTRNEKLFF	TGTGCCAGCAGCCAAGCCGGGACCAGAAATGAAAAACTGTTTTTT
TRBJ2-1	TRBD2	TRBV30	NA	CAWKKRELSRLNEQFF	TGTGCCTGGAAAAAGCGGGAGCTCTCGCGATTAAATGAGCAGTTCTTC
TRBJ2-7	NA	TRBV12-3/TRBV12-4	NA	CASSSQGEGYEQYF	TGTGCCAGCAGTTCACAGGGAGAAGGGTACGAGCAGTACTTC
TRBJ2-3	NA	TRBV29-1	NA	CSVGVAASTDTQYF	TGCAGCGTTGGTGTAGCGGCCAGCACAGATACGCAGTATTTT
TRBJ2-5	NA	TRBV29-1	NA	CSVEVWGAETQYF	TGCAGCGTTGAGGTTTGGGGTGCGGAGACCCAGTACTTC
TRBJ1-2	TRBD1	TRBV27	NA	CASSLSRDRVGGYTF	TGTGCCAGCAGTTTATCTAGGGACAGGGTCGGTGGCTACACCTTC
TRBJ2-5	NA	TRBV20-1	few	CSAREQETQYF	TGCAGTGCTAGAGAACAAGAGACCCAGTACTTC
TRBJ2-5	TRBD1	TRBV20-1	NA	CSASRDRYQETQYF	TGCAGTGCTAGCCGGGACAGATATCAAGAGACCCAGTACTTC
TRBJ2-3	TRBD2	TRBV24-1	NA	CATSDFTGGGNTQYF	TGTGCCACCAGTGATTTTACGGGAGGAGGGAATACGCAGTATTTT
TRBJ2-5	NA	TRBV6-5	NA	CASSAPPVGVETQYF	TGTGCCAGCAGTGCCCCCCCGGTTGGGGTAGAGACCCAGTACTTC
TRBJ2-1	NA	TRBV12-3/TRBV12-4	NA	CASRESVSGKYNEQFF	TGTGCCAGCAGGGAGAGCGTATCGGGCAAGTACAATGAGCAGTTCTTC
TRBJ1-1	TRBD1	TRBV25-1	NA	CASSGQGKGTEAFF	TGTGCCAGCAGTGGACAGGGGAAGGGGACTGAAGCTTTCTTT
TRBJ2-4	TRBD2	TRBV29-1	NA	CSVLAGEDIKNIQYF	TGCAGCGTCCTCGCGGGGGAGGATATCAAAAACATTCAGTACTTC
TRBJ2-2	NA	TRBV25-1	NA	CASTHLSGAGLGAGELFF	TGTGCCAGCACCCATCTTTCCGGGGCAGGTCTGGGTGCCGGGGAGCTGTTTTTT
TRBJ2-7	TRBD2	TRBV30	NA	CAWSVLISGRVYEQYF	TGTGCCTGGAGTGTACTGATTAGCGGGAGAGTCTACGAGCAGTACTTC
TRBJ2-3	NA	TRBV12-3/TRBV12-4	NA	CASTPGGESVATDTQYF	TGTGCCAGCACCCCCGGGGGAGAGTCGGTCGCGACAGATACGCAGTATTTT
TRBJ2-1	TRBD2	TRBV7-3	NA	CASNSGSSYNEQFF	TGTGCCAGCAACAGCGGGAGCTCCTACAATGAGCAGTTCTTC
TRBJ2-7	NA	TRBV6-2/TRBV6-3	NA	CASSTGAGASYEQYF	TGTGCCAGCAGTACGGGGGCGGGAGCCTCCTACGAGCAGTACTTC
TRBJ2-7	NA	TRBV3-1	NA	CASSSDSSYEQYF	TGTGCCAGCAGCTCGGACAGCTCCTACGAGCAGTACTTC
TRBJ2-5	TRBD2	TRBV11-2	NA	CASSVGGTRETQYF	TGTGCCAGCAGCGTAGGTGGGACTAGAGAGACCCAGTACTTC
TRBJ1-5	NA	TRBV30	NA	CAWSVGGGSNQPQHF	TGTGCCTGGAGTGTTGGGGGCGGTAGCAATCAGCCCCAGCATTTT
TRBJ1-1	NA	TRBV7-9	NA	CASSYWGRGGGMNTEAFF	TGTGCCAGCAGCTATTGGGGCAGGGGAGGGGGGATGAACACTGAAGCTTTCTTT
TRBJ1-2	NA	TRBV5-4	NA	CASSSIGQIIYTF	TGTGCCAGCAGCTCCATTGGACAGATTATCTACACCTTC
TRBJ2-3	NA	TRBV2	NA	CASTFRLRSTDTQYF	TGTGCCAGCACGTTCAGGCTTCGAAGCACAGATACGCAGTATTTT
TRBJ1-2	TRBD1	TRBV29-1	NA	CSVDRGQQNYGYTF	TGCAGCGTGGATAGGGGACAGCAAAACTATGGCTACACCTTC
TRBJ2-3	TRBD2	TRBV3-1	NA	CASSQGISGRTDTQYF	TGTGCCAGCAGCCAAGGGATTAGCGGGAGGACAGATACGCAGTATTTT
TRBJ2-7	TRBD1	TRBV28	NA	CASREQGAYEQYF	TGTGCCAGCAGAGAACAGGGGGCTTACGAGCAGTACTTC
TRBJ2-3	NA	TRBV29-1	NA	CSAPHGNTQYF	TGCAGCGCCCCTCACGGAAATACGCAGTATTTT
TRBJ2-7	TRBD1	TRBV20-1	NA	CSAPPTGGISYEQYF	TGCAGTGCTCCCCCTACAGGGGGGATATCCTACGAGCAGTACTTC
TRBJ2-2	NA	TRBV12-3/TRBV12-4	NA	CASRPRLGNTGELFF	TGTGCCAGCAGACCCCGACTAGGGAACACCGGGGAGCTGTTTTTT
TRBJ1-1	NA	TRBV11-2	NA	CASSLERGLLAFF	TGTGCCAGCAGCTTAGAAAGAGGACTCCTAGCTTTCTTT
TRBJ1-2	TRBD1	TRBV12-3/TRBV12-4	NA	CASRDRTGYGYTF	TGTGCCAGCAGAGATAGGACAGGGTATGGCTACACCTTC
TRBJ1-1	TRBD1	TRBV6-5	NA	CASHIGDRRGTEAFF	TGTGCCAGTCATATTGGGGACAGGCGAGGCACTGAAGCTTTCTTT
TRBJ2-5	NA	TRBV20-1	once	CSAVASSGETQYF	TGCAGTGCCGTTGCCTCTTCGGGAGAGACCCAGTACTTC
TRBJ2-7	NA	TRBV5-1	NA	CASSLATGRFSEQYF	TGCGCCAGCAGCTTGGCGACAGGGAGGTTCTCCGAGCAGTACTTC
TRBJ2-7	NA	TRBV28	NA	CASIGADMTYDQYF	TGTGCCAGCATAGGGGCAGACATGACCTACGATCAGTACTTC
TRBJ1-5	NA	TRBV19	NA	CASSFTMNRFGYQPQHF	TGTGCCAGTAGTTTCACAATGAATAGGTTTGGGTATCAGCCCCAGCATTTT
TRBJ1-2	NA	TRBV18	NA	CASSPDSLNGGRGYTF	TGTGCCAGCTCACCGGACTCTCTTAATGGAGGAAGAGGCTACACCTTC
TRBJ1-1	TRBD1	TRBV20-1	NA	CSANTFDRVDTEAFF	TGCAGTGCTAACACATTCGACAGGGTTGACACTGAAGCTTTCTTT
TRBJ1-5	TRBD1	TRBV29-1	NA	CSVGQGSQPQHF	TGCAGCGTCGGACAGGGATCTCAGCCCCAGCATTTT
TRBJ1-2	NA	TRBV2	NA	CASSPGQSNYGYTF	TGTGCCAGCAGTCCAGGACAGTCTAACTATGGCTACACCTTC
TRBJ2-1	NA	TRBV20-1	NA	CSARGTYNEQFF	TGCAGTGCTAGAGGGACCTACAATGAGCAGTTCTTC
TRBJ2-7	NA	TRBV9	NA	CASSATGLSYEQYF	TGTGCCAGCAGCGCGACGGGACTCTCCTACGAGCAGTACTTC
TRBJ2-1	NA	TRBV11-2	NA	CASSVGTLQYNEQFF	TGTGCCAGCAGCGTCGGGACCCTCCAGTACAATGAGCAGTTCTTC
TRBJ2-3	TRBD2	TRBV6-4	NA	CASSRLAGTTDTQYF	TGTGCCAGCAGTAGACTAGCGGGAACCACAGATACGCAGTATTTT
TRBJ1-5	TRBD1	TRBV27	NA	CASSTDRGNQPQHF	TGTGCCAGCAGTACCGACAGGGGCAATCAGCCCCAGCATTTT
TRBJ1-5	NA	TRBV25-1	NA	CASSEFWGQPQHF	TGTGCCAGCAGTGAATTTTGGGGTCAGCCCCAGCATTTT
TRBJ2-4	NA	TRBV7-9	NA	CASSPQGTSGYIQYF	TGTGCCAGCAGCCCCCAGGGGACGTCTGGGTACATTCAGTACTTC
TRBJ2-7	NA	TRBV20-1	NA	CSARDRRNYEQYF	TGCAGTGCTAGGGATCGGCGGAACTACGAGCAGTACTTC
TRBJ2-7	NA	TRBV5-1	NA	CASSVGPIYEQYF	TGCGCCAGCAGCGTAGGACCTATCTACGAGCAGTACTTC
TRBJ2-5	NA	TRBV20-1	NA	CSARQGGRETQYF	TGCAGTGCTAGACAGGGTGGGAGGGAGACCCAGTACTTC